The following is a T cell receptor beta chain sequence with its context. This record belongs to a study of graft-versus-host responses after intestinal transplantation. Overall study context: In this cohort, recipients had multivisceral, liver-intestinal, or isolated intestinal transplants.

Only in-frame clones appear in the TCRdb table, and some are missing; sequencing was by immunoSEQ multiplex PCR. The table records approximately 37,000 clones, 89% of them present only once. CDR3 size: 16 residues. CDR1 is SGHAT, CDR2 FQNNGV, per germline. V lost 5 bases, J lost 2 bases, and 8 bases stayed unmatched. The receptor comes from a human patient who received an intestinal transplant, so some T cells may come from the graft donor. Material: PBMCs, obtained roughly 270 days after transplant. This chain uses TRBV11-2 with TRBJ2-5; TRBD2 aligns across 10 bases. DNA for the CDR3: TGTGCCAGCAGCCTCGAGCTAGCGGGGGTTCAAGAGACCCAGTACTTC. This translates into CASSLELAGVQETQYF.